A single sample is the source of the 11 T cell receptor beta chains below, sequenced in a study of blood T cell repertoires in COVID-19. Only in-frame clones appear in the TCRdb table, and some are missing; sequencing was by immunoSEQ multiplex PCR. This sample has under 250,000 clones; about 76% occur once, and the top ten carry approximately 9%. Sequences were obtained from PBMCs or T cells enriched from blood (not recorded which). These TCRs come from a woman aged 45 to 65 with acute COVID-19.

This chain links TRBV28 with TRBJ2-2, with 7 bases fitting TRBD1. J lost 5 bases, V lost 2 bases, and 8 bases had no gene match. Germline CDR1 MDHEN, CDR2 SYDVKM. The CDR3 covers 16 residues. This CDR3 is CASSLLQQGSTGELFF. As DNA, the CDR3 is TGTGCCAGCAGTTTACTGCAACAGGGGAGTACCGGGGAGCTGTTTTTT.

The genes are TRBV29-1 and TRBJ1-1; D is unresolved. CDR1 is SQVTM and CDR2 is ANQGSEA in the germline V gene. The V gene lost 5 bases and the J gene lost 1 base, with 14 bases spanning the gap. CDR3 size: 14 residues. CDR3 amino acids: CSVPSNEENTEAFF. Here the CDR3 DNA reads TGCAGCGTTCCTTCTAACGAGGAGAACACTGAAGCTTTCTTT.

This chain uses TRBV18 with TRBJ1-2; 9 bases agree with TRBD1. CDR3 size: 17 residues. Germline trimming cut 2 bases from V and 5 bases from J; bases unmatched to any gene: 12. CDR1 and CDR2 from the germline V gene are KGHSH and LQKENI. The CDR3 reads CASSPNLRTGENYGYTF. The CDR3 nucleotides are TGTGCCAGCTCACCAAACCTCAGGACAGGGGAGAATTATGGCTACACCTTC. The variable domain in full, completed from reference TRBV18 and TRBJ1-2, reads NAGVMQNPRHLVRRRGQEARLRCSPMKGHSHVYWYRQLPEEGLKFMVYLQKENIIDESGMPKERFSAEFPKEGPSILRIQQVVRGDSAAYFCASSPNLRTGENYGYTFGSGTRLTVV.

The rearrangement uses TRBV6-5 and TRBJ1-1; 7 bases fit TRBD1. CDR1 is MNHEY, CDR2 SVGAGI, per germline. V was pared by 0 bases and J by 5 bases, with 9 bases of the junction left unmatched. The CDR3 totals 16 residues. For the CDR3, the DNA is TGTGCCAGCAGTTACTCGTCAAGGGGGCGCCGAACTGAAGCTTTCTTT. Translated, it gives CASSYSSRGRRTEAFF.

This chain joins TRBV7-9 and TRBJ1-3; D perhaps matches TRBD1 (5 bases). Germline V gene sequence: CDR1 SEHNR, CDR2 FQNEAQ (reference sequence). The germline V and J ends were trimmed by 2 bases and 0 bases, with 20 bases remaining between them. CDR3 size: 19 residues. CDR3: CASSLSMIGREFSGNTIYF. CDR3 DNA: TGTGCCAGCAGCTTAAGTATGATCGGCAGGGAATTCTCTGGAAACACCATATATTTT. Using reference TRBV7-9 and TRBJ1-3 for the parts outside the CDR3, the full variable domain is DTGVSQNPRHKITKRGQNVTFRCDPISEHNRLYWYRQTLGQGPEFLTYFQNEAQLEKSRLLSDRFSAERPKGSFSTLEIQRTEQGDSAMYLCASSLSMIGREFSGNTIYFGEGSWLTVV.

V is TRBV2 and J is TRBJ2-3; TRBD1 aligns across 10 bases. V shed 4 bases and J 6 bases; nucleotides not matched to a gene: 10. Germline V gene sequence: CDR1 SNHLY, CDR2 FYNNEI. There are 16 residues in the CDR3. The CDR3 coding sequence is TGTGCCAGCAGTGGTCTAGGCGACAGGGGGCTGGATACGCAGTATTTT. Translated, it gives CASSGLGDRGLDTQYF.

V usage is TRBV25-1 and J usage is TRBJ2-1, with no clear D. CDR1 is MGHDK and CDR2 is SYGVNS in the germline V gene. CDR3 length equals 12 residues. The V end lost 4 bases, the J end lost 4 bases, and 5 bases lay between the germline ends. The chain's CDR3 is CASSAQYNEQFF. The DNA of the CDR3 is TGTGCCAGCAGTGCCCAGTACAATGAGCAGTTCTTC.

This clone turned up a few times. The V gene is TRBV25-1, the J gene TRBJ1-2, with D maybe TRBD1 (6 bases). Trimming left V 7 bases short and J 6 bases short, with 21 bases between. The CDR3 has 15 residues. Germline CDR1 reads MGHDK; CDR2 reads SYGVNS. The CDR3 DNA is TGTGCCAGCACCCAAGGCAGGGGCTCTAATGATGGCTACACCTTC. This gives the protein CASTQGRGSNDGYTF.

The chain links TRBV9 to TRBJ2-7; D possibly corresponds to TRBD2 (5 bases). CDR1 and CDR2 from the germline V gene are SGDLS and YYNGEE. The CDR3 loop spans 15 amino acids. V lost 0 bases and J lost 0, with 10 bases in between. As DNA, the CDR3 is TGTGCCAGCAGCGTAGAAAGCGACTACTCCTACGAGCAGTACTTC. Amino acids: CASSVESDYSYEQYF.

This clone occurred many times. The chain employs TRBV4-2 and TRBJ2-7; D is possibly TRBD2 (5 bases). Germline V CDR1 and CDR2: LGHNA, YNFKEQ. Trimming took off 4 bases at V and 0 bases at J, with 16 bases between the two ends. The CDR3 has 16 residues. CDR3 amino acids: CASSPRLATHSYEQYF. CDR3 DNA: TGTGCCAGCAGCCCAAGGTTAGCGACACACTCCTACGAGCAGTACTTC.

The chain recombines TRBV6-5 with TRBJ1-2; no clear D gene. The CDR3 totals 14 residues. CDR1 MNHEY and CDR2 SVGAGI come from the germline V gene. V dropped 3 bases and J dropped 8 bases, with 16 bases sitting between them. The CDR3 DNA reads TGTGCCAGCAGTTATGATATCGGAGAGGGAGGCTACACCTTC. As protein: CASSYDIGEGGYTF.